This record concerns one TCR beta chain sequence. Its specific antigen is unknown. It has no much larger one-base neighbor in the sample; base qualities were not kept. The junction shows trimming of 2 bases on V and 2 bases on J, plus 14 bases between the germline ends. CDR1 and CDR2 (SGHRS, YFSETQ) derive from the germline V gene. Spanning cysteine to phenylalanine, the CDR3 consists of 16 amino acids. The kept DNA is CDR3 alone, 48 bases in frame from the first base. Participants in the prospective study were enrolled through a virtual design, were aged roughly 18 to 100 years, and lived in 20 to 30 United States geographic areas. In the prospective study, cohorts were assigned on the basis of participant-reported clinical history obtained from a screening survey and a study questionnaire. Exposed participants were defined as having been in contact with someone with a PCR-confirmed or clinician-diagnosed COVID-19 case within 2 weeks of study entry. Mobile phlebotomists in the prospective study collected whole blood, serum and a nasopharyngeal or oropharyngeal swab from every participant. Additional blood draws and questionnaires over an approximately 2-month period could optionally be provided by prospective study participants. Blood samples from the prospective study were shipped frozen or at room temperature prior to DNA extraction.

This record belongs to a study of blood T cell repertoires in COVID-19 (dated by TCRdb to 2018 to 2021). As for the study more broadly: The collaborator samples originated in the United States, Italy and Spain and spanned the acute and convalescent phases of COVID-19. The material from the prospective study consisted of cDNA or gDNA derived from T cells, B-cell-depleted T cells, or PBMCs. The dataset comprised deeply sampled blood TCRbeta repertoires from subjects exposed to, actively infected with, or recovered from COVID-19. The repertoires were made available in a free public database intended to serve as a resource for research on the immune response to SARS-CoV-2. The samples were drawn from two sources: the first 160 participants of the ongoing ImmuneRACE study, and fewer than 1,500 subjects contributed by 6 global collaborators. A de-identified subject ID, COVID-19 status, age in years and sex were almost always included in the sample metadata. Where available, HLA class I and class II types were obtained from metadata supplied by the sample provider rather than from assay-based typing.

TCRbeta CDR3 regions were amplified from genomic DNA by means of the immunoSEQ Assay, a bias-controlled multiplex PCR. The paper's data handling went like this. Within the assay, amplification of reference gene primers was used to estimate how many nucleated cells each sample contained. To quantify the absolute abundance of each unique TCRbeta CDR3 rearrangement, sequence reads were collapsed and filtered. For each sample, productive Simpson clonality was calculated by taking the square root of Simpson's diversity index across productive rearrangements. Here the immuneACCESS table is served through TCRdb, limited to in-frame sequences with V and J called. Missing clones are a known gap in these copies; in checked studies unresolved V genes cover under half, and the rest lacks a known reason. The V and J calls and clone size are taken from that table; D and trimming were inferred from the DNA. The sample has around 250,000 clones on record, more than 85% of them singletons. Approximately 2.7% of the sample is held by the ten biggest clonotypes.

Results the study describes overall, beyond this receptor: How much clinical and demographic metadata was included differed by source and by participant, and the metadata was provided uncurated.

This receptor was taken from a man aged 35 to 55 who had been exposed to COVID-19. The chain links TRBV5-1 with TRBJ2-1; matching of 5 bases hints at TRBD2 as the D gene. Sequenced material: PBMCs or T cells enriched from blood (not recorded which). The CDR3: CASSLATDSTYNEQFF. Read as DNA, the sequence is TGCGCCAGCAGCTTAGCCACGGACTCGACCTACAATGAGCAGTTCTTC.